Each of the 15 T cell receptor beta chains below was sequenced from the same sample in a study of cytomegalovirus exposure and HLA in healthy donors. Primers: 60 Vbeta forward and 13 Jbeta reverse. Profiled with immunoSEQ multiplex PCR; TCRdb holds only in-frame clones, not every one. The table includes 95,000 to 150,000 clones, approximately 10% detected once. Sequencing was done on a sample of PBMCs. All receptors come from a young woman in good health and CMV-seropositive.

This chain connects TRBV11-2 to TRBJ1-2; D is ambiguous. Trimming removed 1 base from V and 4 bases from J, with 10 bases in between. Germline CDR1 and CDR2: SGHAT and FQNNGV. CDR3 length: 14 residues. CDR3 nucleotide sequence: TGTGCCAGCAGCTTAGGTCACACCCCCTATGGCTACACCTTC. Amino acid sequence: CASSLGHTPYGYTF.

This clone turned up a few times. The chain carries TRBV4-2 and TRBJ2-7; TRBD2 aligns across 8 bases. V shed 0 bases and J 2 bases; nucleotides not matched to a gene: 3. Germline loops: CDR1 LGHNA, CDR2 YNFKEQ. This CDR3 spans 15 amino acids. The CDR3 loop is CASSQETSGTYEQYF. As DNA, the CDR3 is TGTGCCAGCAGCCAAGAAACTAGCGGAACCTACGAGCAGTACTTC.

In DNA, the CDR3 is TGTGCCAGCAGCCAGCTGCGGGGGGAGGAGCTGTTTTTT. Its translation is CASSQLRGEELFF. The chain joins TRBV2 to TRBJ2-2; TRBD2 matches 8 bases. This CDR3 contains 13 residues. V trimming: 6 bases; J trimming: 10 bases; junction bases outside the gene matches: 7. From germline, CDR1 is SNHLY and CDR2 FYNNEI.

The chain links TRBV5-1 to TRBJ2-5, with 10 bases matching TRBD2. After removal of 4 bases from V and 5 bases from J, the junction contained 8 bases not matched to a gene. Looked up from germline, CDR1 is SGHRS and CDR2 is YFSETQ. This CDR3 has 15 amino acids. Here the CDR3 reads CASSGQAGGRETQYF. The CDR3 DNA reads TGCGCCAGCAGCGGACAAGCGGGGGGGCGGGAGACCCAGTACTTC.

This clone has a handful of counts. This chain connects TRBV28 to TRBJ2-7; a weak D match, TRBD1 (6 bases). V was shortened by 2 bases and J by 2 bases, with 7 bases between the two germline ends. Germline CDR1 MDHEN, CDR2 SYDVKM. The CDR3 contains 13 residues. The CDR3 DNA follows: TGTGCCAGCAGTTTACAGGGGACCTACGAGCAGTACTTC. Translating it yields CASSLQGTYEQYF.

CDR3 DNA: TGTGCCAGTAGTGAACGTGACTTAACCTACGAGCAGTACTTC. Its protein product is CASSERDLTYEQYF. The chain uses TRBV19 and TRBJ2-7, with D unclear. Trimming took 5 bases from V and 2 from J, leaving 13 bases between them. The CDR3 sequence is 14 residues long. Germline V gene data show CDR1 as LNHDA and CDR2 as SQIVND (reference sequence).

Only a few counts were recorded for this clone. The chain links TRBV4-1 to TRBJ1-5; no firm D call. Germline V gene lookup returns CDR1 MGHRA and CDR2 YSYEKL. The CDR3 sequence is 16 residues long. V lost 4 bases to trimming and J lost 0 bases, with 13 bases between them. In DNA form, the CDR3 reads TGCGCCAGCAGCCCAAGTAGTAGCACTAGCAATCAGCCCCAGCATTTT. Its translation is CASSPSSSTSNQPQHF.

The chain couples TRBV7-3 to TRBJ2-3, with 8 bases lining up with TRBD2. V lost 0 bases, J lost 3 bases, and 5 bases stayed unmatched. Germline V gene sequence: CDR1 SGHTA, CDR2 FQGTGA. This CDR3 has 16 amino acids. The CDR3 bases are TGTGCCAGCAGCTTAACGCTAGCGGGCGGGACAGATACGCAGTATTTT. Translated: CASSLTLAGGTDTQYF.

The V call is TRBV5-4, the J call TRBJ2-7, with 8 bases fitting TRBD1. The CDR3 has 16 residues. In germline, CDR1 is SGHNT, CDR2 YYREEE (reference sequence). V lost 4 bases to trimming and J lost 6 bases; unmatched junction nucleotides: 15. The chain's CDR3 is CASSGPGQVIRGEQYF. CDR3 nucleotides: TGTGCCAGCAGCGGGCCGGGACAGGTAATCCGAGGCGAGCAGTACTTC. The variable domain in full, completed from reference TRBV5-4 and TRBJ2-7, reads ETGVTQSPTHLIKTRGQQVTLRCSSQSGHNTVSWYQQALGQGPQFIFQYYREEENGRGNFPPRFSGLQFPNYSSELNVNALELDDSALYLCASSGPGQVIRGEQYFGPGTRLTVT.

Only a few counts were recorded for this clone. The genes are TRBV27 and TRBJ2-7; 8 bases line up with TRBD1. Germline V gives CDR1 MNHEY, CDR2 SMNVEV (reference sequence). The junction had 12 bases not matched to a gene; V was cut back by 4 bases and J by 4 bases. The CDR3 loop spans 16 amino acids. The CDR3 reads CASSSKGQGRTYEQYF. Written as DNA, the CDR3 is TGTGCCAGCAGTTCAAAAGGACAGGGAAGGACTTACGAGCAGTACTTC.

The chain combines TRBV6-4 with TRBJ2-1; 12 bases line up with TRBD2. J was trimmed by 7 bases and V by 6 bases; bases with no gene match: 7. Germline CDR1 and CDR2: MRHNA and SNTAGT. There are 15 residues in the CDR3. The CDR3 DNA reads TGTGCCAGCAGCGACGGACTAGCGGGACAAAATGAGCAGTTCTTC. Translating gives CASSDGLAGQNEQFF.

V usage is TRBV10-3 and J usage is TRBJ1-2; possible D gene TRBD1, 5 bases. The CDR3 length is 14 residues. The germline CDR1 and CDR2 sequences are ENHRY and SYGVKD. V was trimmed by 0 bases and J by 6 bases, leaving 11 bases between them. In DNA form, the CDR3 reads TGTGCCATCAGTGAGTCGACCCCCAGGGATGGCTACACCTTC. This sequence encodes CAISESTPRDGYTF.

The chain uses TRBV5-1 and TRBJ2-1; weak D call: TRBD1 (5 bases). The CDR3 spans 15 residues. Germline CDR1 SGHRS, CDR2 YFSETQ. V was trimmed by 8 bases and J by 2 bases, leaving 17 bases between them. CDR3 DNA: TGCGCCAGTTCTACAACCGGACAAACCTACAATGAGCAGTTCTTC. This sequence encodes CASSTTGQTYNEQFF.

Only a few counts were recorded for this clone. The chain carries TRBV30 and TRBJ1-1, with D maybe TRBD1 (5 bases). Germline values: CDR1 GTSNPN, CDR2 SVGIG (reference sequence). V dropped 4 bases and J dropped 4 bases, with 13 bases sitting between them. The CDR3 is 13 residues long. The CDR3 DNA reads as TGTGCCTGGACTTCGTTGGGGGGCACTGAAGCTTTCTTT. Translation gives CAWTSLGGTEAFF.

V is TRBV19 and J is TRBJ2-5; the D gene is possibly TRBD1 (5 bases). The CDR3 is 12 residues long. The germline V gene encodes CDR1 LNHDA and CDR2 SQIVND (reference sequence). Trimming removed 7 bases from V and 6 bases from J, with 12 bases in between. CDR3 residues: CASMIGEKTQYF. The CDR3, as DNA: TGTGCCAGTATGATAGGGGAAAAGACCCAGTACTTC.